Below, one T cell receptor beta chain is given with its context. This sample is part of a study of T cell changes during pregnancy in multiple sclerosis. This table comes from immunoSEQ multiplex PCR, and its TCRdb copy is limited to in-frame clones, with some not included. The data show around 72,000 clones, with approximately 90% seen just once and 2% to 2.5% held by the top ten. The germline gives CDR1 MNHEY, CDR2 SMNVEV (reference sequence). Trimming cost V 5 bases and J 1 base; bases outside gene matches: 9. There are 16 residues in the CDR3. Sequencing was performed on peripheral blood, taken in the second trimester of pregnancy. This receptor was obtained from a female donor in good health, enrolled as a control in a pregnancy study. V gene TRBV27 combines with J gene TRBJ2-7; TRBD1 matches 9 bases. This CDR3 is CASSPLGDRASYEQYF. The CDR3 bases are TGTGCCAGCAGTCCCCTAGGGGACAGGGCTTCCTACGAGCAGTACTTC.